This T cell receptor beta chain was identified in a study of T cell responses to AZD1222 COVID-19 vaccine. Study-level results: CD4 TCRs covered the whole spike, strongest at regions 160-218 and 743-854. Spike-specific TCR depth and breadth grew after two AZD1222 doses. Among the donors, most were white British and more were female, and clonal diversity was possibly underestimated.

The table came from immunoSEQ multiplex PCR; TCRdb's copy has only in-frame clones and leaves some out. The sample contains 130,000 to 150,000 clones, around 92% of which appear only once. This CDR3 has 12 residues. Germline values: CDR1 MDHEN, CDR2 SYDVKM. Notes on this clone: The antigen is undetermined. The junction and the germline gene differ at one end; a read error may be behind it.

The genes are TRBV28 and TRBJ2-1; a weak D match, TRBD1 (7 bases). Sequenced material: peripheral blood, taken after recovery from COVID-19. This clonotype originated in an adult who had recovered from COVID-19. CDR3 DNA sequence: TGTGCCAGCAGTTTATTGGAGGGGGCGCCCCTCTTC. Protein sequence: CASSLLEGAPLF.